A single sample gave rise to the 6 T cell receptor beta chains below, sequenced in a study of OX40 agonist ivuxolimab in advanced cancers. This table comes from immunoSEQ multiplex PCR, and its TCRdb copy is limited to in-frame clones, with some not included. The top ten hold roughly 10% of the sample, which has 20,000 or so clones, around 89% seen once. The specimen was CD4+ or CD8+ T cells sorted from blood, collected in a trial of the OX40 agonist ivuxolimab. The receptors were sampled from an adult with an advanced solid tumor such as melanoma, head and neck, liver or kidney cancer.

This sequence joins TRBV5-4 and TRBJ2-7; unclear D gene. The V and J ends lost 4 bases and 2 bases respectively, with 16 bases between them. The CDR3 has 15 amino acids. CDR1 and CDR2 (germline): SGHNT, YYREEE (reference sequence). The DNA for the CDR3 is TGTGCCAGCAGCAACGAAGGAAGTGGGACCTACGAGCAGTACTTC. Protein: CASSNEGSGTYEQYF. The full variable domain, rest sourced from reference TRBV5-4 and TRBJ2-7, is ETGVTQSPTHLIKTRGQQVTLRCSSQSGHNTVSWYQQALGQGPQFIFQYYREEENGRGNFPPRFSGLQFPNYSSELNVNALELDDSALYLCASSNEGSGTYEQYFGPGTRLTVT.

The chain is built from TRBV15 and TRBJ1-6; no clear D gene. V gave up 2 bases and J gave up 7 bases, with 12 bases separating them. This CDR3 contains 15 residues. In germline, CDR1 is LNHNV, CDR2 YYDKDF (reference sequence). The chain's CDR3 is CATSRSVEINSPLHF. The CDR3, as DNA: TGTGCCACCAGCAGAAGTGTGGAGATAAATTCACCCCTCCACTTT.

The chain recombines TRBV4-1 with TRBJ2-7; a possible D gene is TRBD2 (6 bases). Germline V gene lookup returns CDR1 MGHRA and CDR2 YSYEKL. The CDR3 sequence is 15 residues long. Trimming shortened V by 1 base and J by 3 bases, and 13 bases separated the two germline ends. The CDR3 DNA sequence: TGCGCCAGCAGCCAAGGGATAGCGGCCCGCTACGAGCAGTACTTC. As protein: CASSQGIAARYEQYF.

V and J are TRBV30 and TRBJ2-7; TRBD1 matches 9 bases. Germline V lookup: CDR1 GTSNPN, CDR2 SVGIG (reference sequence). V lost 5 bases and J lost 5; bases outside the gene matches: 10. The CDR3 runs to 14 residues. CDR3 coding DNA: TGTGCCTGGGCCCGGGGACAGGGCTTCGACGAGCAGTACTTC. Protein: CAWARGQGFDEQYF.

The chain is built from TRBV5-1 and TRBJ1-1; perhaps TRBD1 as D (6 bases). Per the germline V gene, CDR1 is SGHRS and CDR2 is YFSETQ. This CDR3 comprises 15 residues. The ends were cut back, 3 bases at V and 3 bases at J, with 15 bases in the middle. This chain's CDR3 is CASSYRQASDTEAFF. The CDR3, as DNA: TGCGCCAGCAGCTACAGACAGGCGAGCGACACTGAAGCTTTCTTT.

The chain is built from TRBV11-2 and TRBJ1-1; D is undetermined. The CDR3 has 14 residues. In germline, CDR1 is SGHAT, CDR2 FQNNGV. The V and J ends lost 0 bases and 3 bases respectively, with 8 bases between them. In DNA form, the CDR3 reads TGTGCCAGCAGCTTAGACACCCGAGACACTGAAGCTTTCTTT. Encoded protein: CASSLDTRDTEAFF.